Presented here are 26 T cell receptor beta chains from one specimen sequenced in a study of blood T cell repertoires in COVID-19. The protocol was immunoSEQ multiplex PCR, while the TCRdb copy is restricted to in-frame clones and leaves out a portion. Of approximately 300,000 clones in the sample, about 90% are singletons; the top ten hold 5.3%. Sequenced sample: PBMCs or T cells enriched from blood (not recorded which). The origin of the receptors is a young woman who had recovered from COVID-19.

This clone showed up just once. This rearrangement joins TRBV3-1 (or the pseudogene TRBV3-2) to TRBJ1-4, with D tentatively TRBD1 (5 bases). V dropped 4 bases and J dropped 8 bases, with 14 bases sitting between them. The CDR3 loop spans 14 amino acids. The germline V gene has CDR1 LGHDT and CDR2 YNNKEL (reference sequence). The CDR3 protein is CASSLITGDEKLFF. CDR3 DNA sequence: TGTGCCAGCAGCCTTATAACGGGGGACGAAAAACTGTTTTTT.

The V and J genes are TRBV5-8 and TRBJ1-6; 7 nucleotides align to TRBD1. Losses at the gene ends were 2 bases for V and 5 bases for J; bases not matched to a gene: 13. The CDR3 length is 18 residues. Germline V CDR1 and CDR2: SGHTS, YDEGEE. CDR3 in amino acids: CASSLSSYRGFDNSPLHF. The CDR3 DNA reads TGTGCCAGCAGCTTAAGTTCGTACAGGGGATTCGATAATTCACCCCTCCACTTT.

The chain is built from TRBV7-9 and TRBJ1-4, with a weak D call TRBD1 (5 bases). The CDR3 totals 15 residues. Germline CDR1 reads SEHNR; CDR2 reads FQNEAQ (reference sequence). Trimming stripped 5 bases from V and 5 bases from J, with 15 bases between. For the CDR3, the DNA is TGTGCCAGCAGCCCGTTGAGGGGAGGGAATGAAAAACTGTTTTTT. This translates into CASSPLRGGNEKLFF. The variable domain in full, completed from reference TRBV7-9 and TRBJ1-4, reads DTGVSQNPRHKITKRGQNVTFRCDPISEHNRLYWYRQTLGQGPEFLTYFQNEAQLEKSRLLSDRFSAERPKGSFSTLEIQRTEQGDSAMYLCASSPLRGGNEKLFFGSGTQLSVL.

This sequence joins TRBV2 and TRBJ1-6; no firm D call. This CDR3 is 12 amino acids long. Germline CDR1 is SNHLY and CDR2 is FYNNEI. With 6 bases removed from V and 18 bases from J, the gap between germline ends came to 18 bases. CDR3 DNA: TGTGCCAGCAGCGCCGGGTCGGGATACGGCCACTTT. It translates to CASSAGSGYGHF.

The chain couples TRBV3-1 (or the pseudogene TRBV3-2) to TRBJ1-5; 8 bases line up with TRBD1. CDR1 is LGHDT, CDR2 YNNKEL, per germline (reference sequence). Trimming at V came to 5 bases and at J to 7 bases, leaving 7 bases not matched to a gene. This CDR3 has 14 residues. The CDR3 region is CASSSGQGGQPQHF. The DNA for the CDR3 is TGTGCCAGCAGCTCTGGACAGGGAGGGCAGCCCCAGCATTTT.

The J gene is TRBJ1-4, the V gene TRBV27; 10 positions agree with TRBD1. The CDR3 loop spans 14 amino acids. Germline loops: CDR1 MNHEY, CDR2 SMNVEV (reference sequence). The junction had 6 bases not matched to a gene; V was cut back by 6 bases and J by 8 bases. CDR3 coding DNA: TGTGCCAGCAGATTGGGACAGGGGAACGAAAAACTGTTTTTT. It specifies CASRLGQGNEKLFF. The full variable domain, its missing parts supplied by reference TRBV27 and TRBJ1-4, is EAQVTQNPRYLITVTGKKLTVTCSQNMNHEYMSWYRQDPGLGLRQIYYSMNVEVTDKGDVPEGYKVSRKEKRNFPLILESPSPNQTSLYFCASRLGQGNEKLFFGSGTQLSVL.

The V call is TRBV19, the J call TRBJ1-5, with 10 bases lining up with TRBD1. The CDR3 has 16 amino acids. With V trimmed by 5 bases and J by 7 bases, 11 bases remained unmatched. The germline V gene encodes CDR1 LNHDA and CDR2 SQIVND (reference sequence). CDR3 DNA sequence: TGTGCCAGTAGTCATCCGACAGGGGGCGAGTACCAGCCCCAGCATTTT. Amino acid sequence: CASSHPTGGEYQPQHF.

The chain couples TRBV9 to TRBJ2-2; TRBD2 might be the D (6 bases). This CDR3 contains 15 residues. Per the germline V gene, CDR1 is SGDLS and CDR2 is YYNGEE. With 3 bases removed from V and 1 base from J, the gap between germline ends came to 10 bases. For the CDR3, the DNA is TGTGCCAGCAGCGCCGTCGGGGGGAACACCGGGGAGCTGTTTTTT. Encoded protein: CASSAVGGNTGELFF. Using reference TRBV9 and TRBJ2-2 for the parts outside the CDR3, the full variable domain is DSGVTQTPKHLITATGQRVTLRCSPRSGDLSVYWYQQSLDQGLQFLIQYYNGEERAKGNILERFSAQQFPDLHSELNLSSLELGDSALYFCASSAVGGNTGELFFGEGSRLTVL.

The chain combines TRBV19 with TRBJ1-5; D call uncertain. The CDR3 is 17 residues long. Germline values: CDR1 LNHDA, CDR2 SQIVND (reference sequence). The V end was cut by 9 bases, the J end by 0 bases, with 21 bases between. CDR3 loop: CASNNRFASNSNQPQHF. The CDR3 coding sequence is TGTGCCAGCAACAACAGATTTGCCAGCAATAGCAATCAGCCCCAGCATTTT.

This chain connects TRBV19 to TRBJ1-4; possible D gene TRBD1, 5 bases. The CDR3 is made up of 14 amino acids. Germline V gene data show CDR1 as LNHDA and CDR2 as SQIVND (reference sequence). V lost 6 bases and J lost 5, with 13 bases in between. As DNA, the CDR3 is TGTGCCAGTAGGCGGCAGGGCTTGAATGAAAAACTGTTTTTT. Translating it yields CASRRQGLNEKLFF.

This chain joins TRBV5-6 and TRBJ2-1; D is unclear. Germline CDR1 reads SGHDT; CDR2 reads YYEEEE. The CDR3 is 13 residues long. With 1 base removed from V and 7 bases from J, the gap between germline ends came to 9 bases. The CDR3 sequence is CASSLLGWNEQFF. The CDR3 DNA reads TGTGCCAGCAGCTTGTTGGGCTGGAATGAGCAGTTCTTC. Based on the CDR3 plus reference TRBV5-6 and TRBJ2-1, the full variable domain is DAGVTQSPTHLIKTRGQQVTLRCSPKSGHDTVSWYQQALGQGPQFIFQYYEEEERQRGNFPDRFSGHQFPNYSSELNVNALLLGDSALYLCASSLLGWNEQFFGPGTRLTVL.

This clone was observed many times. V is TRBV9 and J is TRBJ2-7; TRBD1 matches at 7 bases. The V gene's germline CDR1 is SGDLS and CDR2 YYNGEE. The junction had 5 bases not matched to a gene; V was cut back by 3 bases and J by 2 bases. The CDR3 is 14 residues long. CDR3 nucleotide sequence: TGTGCCAGCAGCGCGGGACAGAGCCCCTACGAGCAGTACTTC. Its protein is CASSAGQSPYEQYF.

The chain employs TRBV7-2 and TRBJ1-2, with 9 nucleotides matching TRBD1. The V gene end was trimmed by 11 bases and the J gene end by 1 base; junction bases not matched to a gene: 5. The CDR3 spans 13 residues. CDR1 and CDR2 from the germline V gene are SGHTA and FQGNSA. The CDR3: CAGGQGINYGYTF. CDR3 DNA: TGTGCCGGTGGACAGGGGATTAACTATGGCTACACCTTC.

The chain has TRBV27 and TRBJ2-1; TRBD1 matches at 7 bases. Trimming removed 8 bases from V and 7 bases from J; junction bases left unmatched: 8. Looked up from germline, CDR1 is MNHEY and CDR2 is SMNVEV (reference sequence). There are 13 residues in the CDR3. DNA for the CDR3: TGTGCCAGCTACCCAACGACAGGGAATGAGCAGTTCTTC. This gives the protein CASYPTTGNEQFF.

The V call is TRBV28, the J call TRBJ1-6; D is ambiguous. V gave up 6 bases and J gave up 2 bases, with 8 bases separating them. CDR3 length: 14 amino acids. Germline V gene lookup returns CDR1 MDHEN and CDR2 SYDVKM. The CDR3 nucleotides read TGTGCCAGCAGGCGGGATGCCTATAATTCACCCCTCCACTTT. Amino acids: CASRRDAYNSPLHF.

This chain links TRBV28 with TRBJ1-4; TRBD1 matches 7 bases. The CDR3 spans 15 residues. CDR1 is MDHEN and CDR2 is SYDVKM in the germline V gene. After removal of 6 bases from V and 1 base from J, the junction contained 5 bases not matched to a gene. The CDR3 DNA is TGTGCCAGCAGCCTACAGGGGAGAACTAATGAAAAACTGTTTTTT. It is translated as CASSLQGRTNEKLFF.

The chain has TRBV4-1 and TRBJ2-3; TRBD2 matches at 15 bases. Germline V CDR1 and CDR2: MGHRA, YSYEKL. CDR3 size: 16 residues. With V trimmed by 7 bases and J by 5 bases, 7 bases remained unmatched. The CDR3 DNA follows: TGCGCCAGCACCCATGGGACTAGCGGGGGGAGAGATACGCAGTATTTT. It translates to CASTHGTSGGRDTQYF.

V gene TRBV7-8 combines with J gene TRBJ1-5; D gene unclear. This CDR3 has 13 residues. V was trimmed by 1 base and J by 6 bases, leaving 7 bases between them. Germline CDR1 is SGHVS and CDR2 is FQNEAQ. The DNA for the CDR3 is TGTGCCAGCAGCTTAGGGAGGGTTCAGCCCCAGCATTTT. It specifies CASSLGRVQPQHF.

CDR3 protein: CASSYWVGEGTEAFF. CDR3 nucleotides: TGTGCCAGCAGTTATTGGGTCGGAGAAGGCACTGAAGCTTTCTTT. The V call is TRBV6-5, the J call TRBJ1-1; D remains ambiguous. The CDR3 covers 15 residues. Germline loops: CDR1 MNHEY, CDR2 SVGAGI. With 3 bases removed from V and 4 bases from J, the gap between germline ends came to 15 bases.

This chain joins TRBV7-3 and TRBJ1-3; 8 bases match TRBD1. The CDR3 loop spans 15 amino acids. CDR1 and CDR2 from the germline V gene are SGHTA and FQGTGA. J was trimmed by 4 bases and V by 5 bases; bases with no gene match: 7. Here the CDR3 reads CASSPTGVAGNTIYF. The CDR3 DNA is TGTGCCAGCAGCCCGACAGGGGTTGCCGGAAACACCATATATTTT.

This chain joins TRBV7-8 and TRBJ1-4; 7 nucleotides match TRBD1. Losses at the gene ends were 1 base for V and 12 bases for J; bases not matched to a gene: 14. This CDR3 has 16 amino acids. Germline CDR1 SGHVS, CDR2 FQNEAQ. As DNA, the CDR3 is TGTGCCAGCAGCTTAGATGGGACAGCCGCTAATGAGGAACTGTTTTTT. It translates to CASSLDGTAANEELFF.

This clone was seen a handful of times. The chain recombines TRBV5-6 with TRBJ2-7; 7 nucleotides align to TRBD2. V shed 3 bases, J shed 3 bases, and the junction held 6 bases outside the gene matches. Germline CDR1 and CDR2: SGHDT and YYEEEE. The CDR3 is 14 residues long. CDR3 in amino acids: CASSSPGLIYEQYF. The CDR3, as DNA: TGTGCCAGCAGCTCTCCGGGACTAATCTACGAGCAGTACTTC.

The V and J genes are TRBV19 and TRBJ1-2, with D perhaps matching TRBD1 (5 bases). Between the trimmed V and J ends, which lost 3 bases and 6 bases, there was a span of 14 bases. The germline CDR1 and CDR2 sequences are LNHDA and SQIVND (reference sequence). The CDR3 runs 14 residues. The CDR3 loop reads CASSIWQGSNGYTF. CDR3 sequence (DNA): TGTGCCAGTAGTATTTGGCAGGGTAGCAATGGCTACACCTTC.

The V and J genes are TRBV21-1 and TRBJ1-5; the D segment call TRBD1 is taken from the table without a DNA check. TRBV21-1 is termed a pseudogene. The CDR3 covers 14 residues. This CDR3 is CASKEDTSNQPQHF. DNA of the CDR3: TGTGCCTCTAAAGAGGACACTTCCAATCAGCCCCAGCATTTT.

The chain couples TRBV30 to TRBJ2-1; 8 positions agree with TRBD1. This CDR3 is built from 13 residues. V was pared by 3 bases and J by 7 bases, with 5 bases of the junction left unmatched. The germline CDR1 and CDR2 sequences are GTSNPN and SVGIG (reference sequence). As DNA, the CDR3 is TGTGCCTGGAGAGAACAGGGGGATAATGAGCAGTTCTTC. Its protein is CAWREQGDNEQFF.

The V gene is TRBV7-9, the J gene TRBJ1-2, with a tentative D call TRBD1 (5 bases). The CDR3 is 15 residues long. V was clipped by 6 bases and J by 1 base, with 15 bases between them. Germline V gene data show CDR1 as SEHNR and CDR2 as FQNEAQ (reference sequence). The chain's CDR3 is CASSPPDILNYGYTF. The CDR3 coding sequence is TGTGCCAGCAGTCCCCCGGACATACTTAACTATGGCTACACCTTC.